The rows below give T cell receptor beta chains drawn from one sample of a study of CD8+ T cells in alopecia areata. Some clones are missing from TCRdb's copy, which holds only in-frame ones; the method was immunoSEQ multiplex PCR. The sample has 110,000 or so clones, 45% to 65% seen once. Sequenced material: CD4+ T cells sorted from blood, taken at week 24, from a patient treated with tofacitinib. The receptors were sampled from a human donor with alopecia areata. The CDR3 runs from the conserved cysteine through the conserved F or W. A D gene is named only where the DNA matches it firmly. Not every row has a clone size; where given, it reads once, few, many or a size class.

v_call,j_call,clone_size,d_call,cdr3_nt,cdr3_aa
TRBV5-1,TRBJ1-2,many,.,TGCGCCAGCAGCTCCCAGGGGAACTATGGCTACACCTTC,CASSSQGNYGYTF
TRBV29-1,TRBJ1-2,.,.,TGCAGCGTTGAGGGCCGGGGCAAAACGGACTATAGCTACACCTTC,CSVEGRGKTDYSYTF
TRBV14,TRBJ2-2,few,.,TGTGCCAGCGGCGGGGGCGCTAGGAACACCGGGGAGCTGTTTTTT,CASGGGARNTGELFF
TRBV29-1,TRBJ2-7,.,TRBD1,TGCAGCGTCCAGACAGGGGGCTCCTACGAGCAGTACTTC,CSVQTGGSYEQYF
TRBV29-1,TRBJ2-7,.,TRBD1,TGCAGCGTGAAAAAAAGGACAGGGGCCTACGAGCAGTACTTC,CSVKKRTGAYEQYF
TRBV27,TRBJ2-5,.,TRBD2,TGTGCCAGCAGTTTAGGTCTAGCGGAGAGCCAAGAGACCCAGTACTTC,CASSLGLAESQETQYF
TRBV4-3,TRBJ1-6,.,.,TGCGCCAGCCTCATCCTAACAGAAGGCCCTAATTCACCCCTCCACTTT,CASLILTEGPNSPLHF
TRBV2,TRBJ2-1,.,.,TGTGCCAGCAGCGCGACAGTAAGCTCCTACAATGAGCAGTTCTTC,CASSATVSSYNEQFF
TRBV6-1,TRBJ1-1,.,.,TGTGCCAGCAGAGGGGACACTGAAGCTTTCTTT,CASRGDTEAFF
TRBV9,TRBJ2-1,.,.,TGTGCCAGCAGCGATTCGAGGGCGACGGGGGAGCAGTTCTTC,CASSDSRATGEQFF
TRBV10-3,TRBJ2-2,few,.,TGTGCCACACAACTTGACGGCGGGGAGCTGTTTTTT,CATQLDGGELFF
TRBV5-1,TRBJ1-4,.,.,TGCGCCAGCAGCTTGGCCGGGGACGGTAATGAAAAACTGTTTTTT,CASSLAGDGNEKLFF
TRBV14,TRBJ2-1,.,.,TGTGCCAGCAGCCAGATCAGCAGTGAGCAGTTCTTC,CASSQISSEQFF
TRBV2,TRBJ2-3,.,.,TGTGCCAGCAGTCCCGCGGACCTAGAACCGCAGTATTTT,CASSPADLEPQYF
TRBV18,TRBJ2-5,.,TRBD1,TGTGCCAGCTCCCCGACAGGGCAAGAGACCCAGTACTTC,CASSPTGQETQYF
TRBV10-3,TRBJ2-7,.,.,TGTGCCATCAGTGAGTCGGGGCTAGCAGGCGAGCAGTACTTC,CAISESGLAGEQYF
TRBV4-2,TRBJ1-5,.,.,TGTGCCAGCAGCCAGACACAGGGAAAGAGCAATCAGCCCCAGCATTTT,CASSQTQGKSNQPQHF
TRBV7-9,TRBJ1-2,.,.,TGTGCCAGCAGCCCCTCCGGGACCTCCCATGGCTACACCTTC,CASSPSGTSHGYTF
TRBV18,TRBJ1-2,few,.,TGTGCCAGCTCACCTTACCTGGACTTTGGGGATGGCTACACCTTC,CASSPYLDFGDGYTF
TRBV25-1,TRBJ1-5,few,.,TGTGCCAGCCCTAATGCCCCCGGCGTTGCTGGTCAGCCCCAGCATTTT,CASPNAPGVAGQPQHF
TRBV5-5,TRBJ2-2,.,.,TGTGCCAGCAGCCCTCTGCGAGGGAGCAACACCGGGGAGCTGTTTTTT,CASSPLRGSNTGELFF
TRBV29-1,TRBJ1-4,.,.,TGCAGCGTTGCTCACAGGAATGAAAAACTGTTTTTT,CSVAHRNEKLFF
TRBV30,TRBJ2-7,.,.,TGTGCCTGGAGTGGTCATGAGGGATGGTCCTACGAGCAGTACTTC,CAWSGHEGWSYEQYF
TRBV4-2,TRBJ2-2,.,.,TGTGCCAGCAGCCAAGAGTTTTGGCCCCGGAGGGTCCTTACGAACACCGGGGAGCTGTTTTTT,CASSQEFWPRRVLTNTGELFF
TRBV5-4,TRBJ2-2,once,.,TGTGCCAGCAGCTTTACAGGCGCAGGGGTGGCCGGGGAGCTGTTTTTT,CASSFTGAGVAGELFF
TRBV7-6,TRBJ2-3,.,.,TGTGCCAGCAGCTCGTACCGCCGGGTGGCAGGGGTTGTCGCAGATACGCAGTATTTT,CASSSYRRVAGVVADTQYF
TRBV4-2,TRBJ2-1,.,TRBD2,TGTGCCAGCAGCCAAGGGCTAGCGGGGGGGCCTTATGAGCAGTTCTTC,CASSQGLAGGPYEQFF
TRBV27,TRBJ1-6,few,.,TGTGCCAGCAAGCTCGAGGGCACCCTCCACTTT,CASKLEGTLHF
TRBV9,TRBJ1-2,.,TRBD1,TGTGCCAGCAGCGCATCAGGGGGGATCGACTATGGCTACACCTTC,CASSASGGIDYGYTF
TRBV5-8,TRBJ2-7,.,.,TGTGCCAGCAGCTCCCCGGACCCATACGAGCAGTACTTC,CASSSPDPYEQYF
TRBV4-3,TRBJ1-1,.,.,TGCGCCAGCAGCCAAAGAACCTCCCAAGACAGCCTGAACACTGAAGCTTTCTTT,CASSQRTSQDSLNTEAFF
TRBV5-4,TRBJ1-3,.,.,TGTGCCAGCAGCTTAGACGGACCTGGAAACACCATATATTTT,CASSLDGPGNTIYF
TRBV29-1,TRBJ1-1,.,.,TGCAGCATCACCCGGGGGCCCCAGAACACTGAAGCTTTCTTT,CSITRGPQNTEAFF
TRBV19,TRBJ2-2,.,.,TGTGCCAGTGGTCGCCTAGATAACACCGGGGAGCTGTTTTTT,CASGRLDNTGELFF
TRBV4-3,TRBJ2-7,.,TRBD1,TGCGCCAGCAGCCAAGGCACGACAGGGAACGAGCAGTACTTC,CASSQGTTGNEQYF
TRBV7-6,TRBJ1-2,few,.,TGTGCCAGCAGCTTAAAGGCAGGGAGGGACTATGGCTACACCTTC,CASSLKAGRDYGYTF
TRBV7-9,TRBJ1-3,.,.,TGTGCCAGCAGCTTACAAGTGGGGTCGGAAGGAAACACCATATATTTT,CASSLQVGSEGNTIYF
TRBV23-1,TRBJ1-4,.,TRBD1,TGCGCCAGCAGTCAATCAGGGGGCGGAACTAATGAAAAACTGTTTTTT,CASSQSGGGTNEKLFF
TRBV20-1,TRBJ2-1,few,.,TGCAGTGCTAGAGAAGACAATGAGCAGTTCTTC,CSAREDNEQFF
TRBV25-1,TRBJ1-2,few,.,TGTGCCAGCAGCAGACAGGCAACAAATGGCTACACCTTC,CASSRQATNGYTF
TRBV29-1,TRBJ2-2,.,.,TGCAGCGTCGCCCGATACACCGGGGAGCTGTTTTTT,CSVARYTGELFF
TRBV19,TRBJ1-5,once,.,TGTGCCAGTAGCTTGACAGCTGGTCAGCCCCAGCATTTT,CASSLTAGQPQHF
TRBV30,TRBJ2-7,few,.,TGTGCCACCGAAGGGGCAGCCTACGAGCAGTACTTC,CATEGAAYEQYF
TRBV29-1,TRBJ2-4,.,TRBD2,TGCAGCGTAGGGACTAGCGGGGGGGTTAGAAACATTCAGTACTTC,CSVGTSGGVRNIQYF
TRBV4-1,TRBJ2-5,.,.,TGCGCCAGCAGCCAAGACAGTGGAGAGACCCAGTACTTC,CASSQDSGETQYF
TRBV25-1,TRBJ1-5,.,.,TGTGCCAGCAGTCCCGCGAGGGTGGAACAGCCCCAGCATTTT,CASSPARVEQPQHF
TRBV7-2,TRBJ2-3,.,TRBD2,TGTGCCAGCAGCTTAGTTAGCGGGGGGGCCGCAGATACGCAGTATTTT,CASSLVSGGAADTQYF
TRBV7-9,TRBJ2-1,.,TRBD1,TGTGCCAGCAGCTTAATGATGGGACAGGAGCAGTTCTTC,CASSLMMGQEQFF
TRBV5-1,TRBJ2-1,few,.,TGCGCCAGCAGCTTGGGAGAAAGGGACGGCAATGAGCAGTTCTTC,CASSLGERDGNEQFF
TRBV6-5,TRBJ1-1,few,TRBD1,TGTGCCAGCAGCCTTGACAGGGGCGGTGAAGCTTTCTTT,CASSLDRGGEAFF
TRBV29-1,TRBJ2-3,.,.,TGCAGCGTGAGGGGTGTATTCACAGATACGCAGTATTTT,CSVRGVFTDTQYF
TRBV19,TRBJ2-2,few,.,TGTGCCAGTAGTATTAGAGGGTCCGGGGAGCTGTTTTTT,CASSIRGSGELFF
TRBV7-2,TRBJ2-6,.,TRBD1,TGTGCCAGCATCCCGGGACAGGGGTACTCTGGGGCCAACGTCCTGACTTTC,CASIPGQGYSGANVLTF
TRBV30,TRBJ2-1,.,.,TGTGCCTGGGATAAGACCAGGATAGTGGGGGAAAACAATGAGCAGTTCTTC,CAWDKTRIVGENNEQFF
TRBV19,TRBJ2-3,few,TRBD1,TGTGCCACCACGGGACAGGCCACAGATACGCAGTATTTT,CATTGQATDTQYF
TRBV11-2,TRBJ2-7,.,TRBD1,TGTGCCAGCAGCTTATATGGGACAGGGGGTTTCTACGAGCAGTACTTC,CASSLYGTGGFYEQYF
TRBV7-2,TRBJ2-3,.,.,TGTGCCAGCAGGAGCTTCCGGGATACGCAGTATTTT,CASRSFRDTQYF
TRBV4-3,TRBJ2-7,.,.,TGCGCCAGCAGCCAAGATACCACCTACGAGCAGTACTTC,CASSQDTTYEQYF
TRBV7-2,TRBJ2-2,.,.,TGTGCCAGCAGCCTAGACAGGTCGAACACCGGGGAGCTGTTTTTT,CASSLDRSNTGELFF